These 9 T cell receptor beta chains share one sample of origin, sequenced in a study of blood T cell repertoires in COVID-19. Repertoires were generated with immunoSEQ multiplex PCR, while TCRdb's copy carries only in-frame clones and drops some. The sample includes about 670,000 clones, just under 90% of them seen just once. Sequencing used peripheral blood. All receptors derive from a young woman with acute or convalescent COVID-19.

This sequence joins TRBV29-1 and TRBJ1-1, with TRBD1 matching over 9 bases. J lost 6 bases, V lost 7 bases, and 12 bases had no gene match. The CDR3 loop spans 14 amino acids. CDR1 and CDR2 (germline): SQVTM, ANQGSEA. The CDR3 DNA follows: TGCAGCGCATCCGGGGACAGGGAGGGGGCTGAAGCTTTCTTT. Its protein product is CSASGDREGAEAFF.

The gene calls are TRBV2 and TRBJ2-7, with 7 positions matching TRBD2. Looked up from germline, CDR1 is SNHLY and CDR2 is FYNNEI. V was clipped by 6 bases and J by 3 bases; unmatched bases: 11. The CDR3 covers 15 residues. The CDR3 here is CASRLTSERGYEQYF. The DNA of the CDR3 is TGTGCCAGCAGACTTACTAGCGAAAGGGGCTACGAGCAGTACTTC.

The CDR3 bases are TGTGCCAGCAGGACTAGCGGGGGGGCCGGCCCCACAGATACGCAGTATTTT. Encoded protein: CASRTSGGAGPTDTQYF. The chain joins TRBV2 to TRBJ2-3; 14 bases map to TRBD2. This CDR3 region has 17 residues. The junction had 7 bases not matched to a gene; V was cut back by 6 bases and J by 2 bases. Germline V gene lookup returns CDR1 SNHLY and CDR2 FYNNEI.

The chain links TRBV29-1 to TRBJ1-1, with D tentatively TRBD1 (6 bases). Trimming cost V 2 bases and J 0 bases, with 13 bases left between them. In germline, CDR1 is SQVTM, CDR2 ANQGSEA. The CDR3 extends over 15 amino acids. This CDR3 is CSVETGSNLNTEAFF. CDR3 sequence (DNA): TGCAGCGTTGAAACAGGGAGCAACTTGAACACTGAAGCTTTCTTT.

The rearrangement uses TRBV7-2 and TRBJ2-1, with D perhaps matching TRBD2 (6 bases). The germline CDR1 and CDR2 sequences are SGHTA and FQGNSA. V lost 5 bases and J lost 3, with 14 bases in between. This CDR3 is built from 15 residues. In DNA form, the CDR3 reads TGTGCCAGCAGCCTCAGCCCGCGGGGCTACAATGAGCAGTTCTTC. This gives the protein CASSLSPRGYNEQFF.

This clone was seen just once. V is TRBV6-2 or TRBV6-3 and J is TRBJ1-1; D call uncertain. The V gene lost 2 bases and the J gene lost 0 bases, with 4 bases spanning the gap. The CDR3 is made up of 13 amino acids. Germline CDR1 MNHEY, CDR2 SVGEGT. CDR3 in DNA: TGTGCCAGCAGTTACCGGGTGAACACTGAAGCTTTCTTT. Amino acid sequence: CASSYRVNTEAFF.

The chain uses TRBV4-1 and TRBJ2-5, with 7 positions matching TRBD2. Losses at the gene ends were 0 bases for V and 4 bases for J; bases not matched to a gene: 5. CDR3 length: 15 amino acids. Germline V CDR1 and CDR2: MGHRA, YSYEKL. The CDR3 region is CASSQDGSGTETQYF. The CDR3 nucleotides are TGCGCCAGCAGCCAAGATGGGAGCGGGACAGAGACCCAGTACTTC.

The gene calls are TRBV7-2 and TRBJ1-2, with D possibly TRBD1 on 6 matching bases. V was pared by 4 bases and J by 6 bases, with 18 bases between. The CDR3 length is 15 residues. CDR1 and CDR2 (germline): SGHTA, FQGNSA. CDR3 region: CASSSYTAGAHGYTF. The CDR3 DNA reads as TGTGCCAGCAGCTCTTATACGGCAGGGGCGCATGGCTACACCTTC.

The CDR3 here is CASSLKGTGRSEQYF. CDR3 in DNA: TGTGCCAGCAGCTTAAAGGGGACAGGGAGGTCCGAGCAGTACTTC. The chain employs TRBV7-2 and TRBJ2-7, with TRBD1 matching 9 bases. From germline, CDR1 is SGHTA and CDR2 FQGNSA. V shed 2 bases and J 6 bases; nucleotides not matched to a gene: 8. The CDR3 contains 15 residues. Filled out from reference TRBV7-2 and TRBJ2-7, the complete variable domain reads GAGVSQSPSNKVTEKGKDVELRCDPISGHTALYWYRQSLGQGLEFLIYFQGNSAPDKSGLPSDRFSAERTGGSVSTLTIQRTQQEDSAVYLCASSLKGTGRSEQYFGPGTRLTVT.